What follows are 27 T cell receptor beta chains derived from one specimen sequenced in a study of cytomegalovirus exposure and HLA in healthy donors. The PCR was carried out with 60 Vbeta primers and 13 Jbeta primers. Only in-frame clones appear in the TCRdb table, and some are missing; sequencing was by immunoSEQ multiplex PCR. This sample's table has about 130,000 clones. The sequencing sample was made of PBMCs. The origin of the receptors is a woman between 35 and 50 years old in good health and CMV-seropositive.

V usage is TRBV5-6 and J usage is TRBJ2-2; TRBD2 aligns across 7 bases. The CDR3 runs 16 residues. V gave up 1 base and J gave up 1 base; unmatched junction bases: 4. The germline V gene has CDR1 SGHDT and CDR2 YYEEEE. This chain's CDR3 is CASSLPGGKNTGELFF. CDR3 in DNA: TGTGCCAGCAGCTTGCCCGGGGGGAAGAACACCGGGGAGCTGTTTTTT.

The V and J genes are TRBV5-1 and TRBJ2-6; TRBD2 matches 13 bases. The V gene end was trimmed by 3 bases and the J gene end by 1 base; junction bases not matched to a gene: 13. CDR3 length: 21 amino acids. The germline gives CDR1 SGHRS, CDR2 YFSETQ. The CDR3 bases are TGCGCCAGCAGCTCCCGACTAGCGGGAGGCTTCTTGATATCTGGGGCCAACGTCCTGACTTTC. Protein: CASSSRLAGGFLISGANVLTF.

The V gene is TRBV15, the J gene TRBJ2-5; D gene ambiguous. Germline V gives CDR1 LNHNV, CDR2 YYDKDF (reference sequence). V dropped 3 bases and J dropped 5 bases, with 10 bases sitting between them. This CDR3 is 13 amino acids long. The CDR3 region has the DNA TGTGCCACCAGCAGTCCCTCCGGGGAGACCCAGTACTTC. This gives the protein CATSSPSGETQYF. Full variable domain (outside the CDR3, taken from reference TRBV15 and TRBJ2-5): DAMVIQNPRYQVTQFGKPVTLSCSQTLNHNVMYWYQQKSSQAPKLLFHYYDKDFNNEADTPDNFQSRRPNTSFCFLDIRSPGLGDTAMYLCATSSPSGETQYFGPGTRLLVL.

This chain joins TRBV19 and TRBJ2-3, with 8 positions matching TRBD1. The trim removed 8 bases at V and 3 bases at J, leaving 7 bases unmatched. CDR1 and CDR2 from the germline V gene are LNHDA and SQIVND (reference sequence). The CDR3 is 14 amino acids. CDR3 residues: CASAKDRETDTQYF. The DNA for the CDR3 is TGTGCCAGTGCTAAGGACAGGGAGACAGATACGCAGTATTTT.

CDR3 nucleotide sequence: TGCGCCAGCAGCTTGGTGGAGTTCACCGCTGAAGCTTTCTTT. This translates into CASSLVEFTAEAFF. The rearrangement joins TRBV5-1 to TRBJ1-1, with D hard to call. Trimming pared 0 bases from V and 6 bases from J, leaving 12 bases between. CDR1 and CDR2 from the germline V gene are SGHRS and YFSETQ. The CDR3 extends over 14 amino acids.

This chain joins TRBV7-8 and TRBJ1-2; D is unclear. Germline V CDR1 and CDR2: SGHVS, FQNEAQ. V was cut by 5 bases and J by 4 bases, with 11 bases left in between. CDR3 size: 13 residues. The DNA for the CDR3 is TGTGCCAGCAGCCAGGACGGGAGCTATGGCTACACCTTC. It translates to CASSQDGSYGYTF.

The V gene is TRBV5-4, the J gene TRBJ1-4, with 9 nucleotides matching TRBD1. The V gene end was trimmed by 4 bases and the J gene end by 8 bases; junction bases not matched to a gene: 9. The CDR3 has 15 amino acids. Germline-derived CDR1 and CDR2 are SGHNT and YYREEE (reference sequence). The CDR3 loop reads CASSVPGQGREKLFF. CDR3 bases: TGTGCCAGCAGCGTCCCGGGACAGGGTAGGGAAAAACTGTTTTTT.

The rearrangement links TRBV7-2 to TRBJ1-4, with D possibly matching TRBD1 (6 bases). The CDR3 contains 15 residues. V was pared by 5 bases and J by 3 bases, with 13 bases between. Germline loops: CDR1 SGHTA, CDR2 FQGNSA. This CDR3 reads CASSPTGSPNEKLFF. Written as DNA, the CDR3 is TGTGCCAGCAGCCCTACAGGGTCCCCTAATGAAAAACTGTTTTTT.

V gene TRBV18 combines with J gene TRBJ2-7, with TRBD1 identical over 9 bases. Germline values: CDR1 KGHSH, CDR2 LQKENI. The length of the CDR3 is 15 residues. The trim removed 5 bases at V and 4 bases at J, leaving 9 bases unmatched. The CDR3: CASSSTPTGGYEQYF. As DNA, the CDR3 is TGTGCCAGCTCATCAACTCCGACAGGGGGTTACGAGCAGTACTTC. Full variable domain (missing parts from reference TRBV18 and TRBJ2-7): NAGVMQNPRHLVRRRGQEARLRCSPMKGHSHVYWYRQLPEEGLKFMVYLQKENIIDESGMPKERFSAEFPKEGPSILRIQQVVRGDSAAYFCASSSTPTGGYEQYFGPGTRLTVT.

The rearrangement links TRBV18 to TRBJ1-1; possible D gene TRBD1, 5 bases. Trimming took off 3 bases at V and 4 bases at J, with 12 bases between the two ends. Germline values: CDR1 KGHSH, CDR2 LQKENI. This CDR3 has 14 amino acids. Written as DNA, the CDR3 is TGTGCCAGCTCACCGGACACCGTGGGCACTGAAGCTTTCTTT. Protein product: CASSPDTVGTEAFF. The full variable domain, with the rest looked up from reference TRBV18 and TRBJ1-1, is NAGVMQNPRHLVRRRGQEARLRCSPMKGHSHVYWYRQLPEEGLKFMVYLQKENIIDESGMPKERFSAEFPKEGPSILRIQQVVRGDSAAYFCASSPDTVGTEAFFGQGTRLTVV.

The chain couples TRBV29-1 to TRBJ2-2, with 7 nucleotides matching TRBD1. The J segment lost 4 bases and the V segment lost 2 bases, leaving 7 bases of the junction unmatched. The CDR3 is 15 residues long. Per germline, CDR1 SQVTM and CDR2 ANQGSEA. The CDR3 DNA reads as TGCAGCGTTGAAATTCGGACAGGCACCACCGGGGAGCTGTTTTTT. Translating it yields CSVEIRTGTTGELFF.

The chain has TRBV5-1 and TRBJ1-2; 12 nucleotides line up with TRBD1. Per the germline V gene, CDR1 is SGHRS and CDR2 is YFSETQ. CDR3 size: 15 residues. V gave up 6 bases and J gave up 13 bases; unmatched junction bases: 16. CDR3 sequence (DNA): TGCGCCAGCACCCCACCGGGACAGGGGGCGTTAGCTATCACCTTC. Translated, it gives CASTPPGQGALAITF.

This rearrangement joins TRBV7-2 to TRBJ2-3; 7 positions match TRBD2. Looked up from germline, CDR1 is SGHTA and CDR2 is FQGNSA. Trimming removed 5 bases from V and 8 bases from J; junction bases left unmatched: 13. The CDR3 has 15 residues. The CDR3 DNA sequence: TGTGCCAGCAGCCTTGGGGGGGGATACGGAGCTACGCAGTATTTT. Protein sequence: CASSLGGGYGATQYF.

The chain has TRBV28 and TRBJ2-1, with TRBD1 matching 8 bases. This CDR3 contains 15 residues. Germline V gene sequence: CDR1 MDHEN, CDR2 SYDVKM. V gave up 4 bases and J gave up 7 bases; unmatched junction bases: 9. CDR3 amino acids: CASSYIGQGRNEQFF. Here the CDR3 DNA reads TGTGCCAGCAGTTATATCGGACAGGGACGGAATGAGCAGTTCTTC. Variable domain in full (rest from reference TRBV28 and TRBJ2-1): DVKVTQSSRYLVKRTGEKVFLECVQDMDHENMFWYRQDPGLGLRLIYFSYDVKMKEKGDIPEGYSVSREKKERFSLILESASTNQTSMYLCASSYIGQGRNEQFFGPGTRLTVL.

The rearrangement joins TRBV7-2 to TRBJ2-1; a possible D gene is TRBD2 (6 bases). The germline V gene has CDR1 SGHTA and CDR2 FQGNSA. The CDR3 extends over 16 amino acids. V shed 3 bases and J shed 4 bases, with 16 bases lying between them. CDR3 DNA: TGTGCCAGCAGCTTTTTGGCGGGACGAAATTACAATGAGCAGTTCTTC. Translation: CASSFLAGRNYNEQFF.

The chain combines TRBV4-1 with TRBJ2-3; 10 bases align to TRBD2. Per the germline V gene, CDR1 is MGHRA and CDR2 is YSYEKL. J gave up 4 bases and V 4 bases, and 5 bases lay outside the gene matches. The CDR3 consists of 15 residues. In DNA, the CDR3 is TGCGCCAGCAGCCTCAAAAGCGGGGGGGCAGATACGCAGTATTTT. Amino acid sequence: CASSLKSGGADTQYF.

The chain employs TRBV11-3 and TRBJ2-5; 8 bases line up with TRBD1. The CDR3 runs 14 residues. CDR1 and CDR2 (germline): SGHNT, YENEEA. The V and J ends lost 4 bases and 5 bases, in that order; junction bases with no gene match: 6. CDR3 loop: CASSSSRQGETQYF. The DNA for the CDR3 is TGTGCCAGCAGCTCGTCCCGACAGGGGGAGACCCAGTACTTC.

The chain couples TRBV7-2 to TRBJ1-5, with D possibly matching TRBD1 (6 bases). Trimming took 1 base from V and 3 from J, leaving 10 bases between them. Germline V lookup: CDR1 SGHTA, CDR2 FQGNSA. The CDR3 spans 15 residues. This CDR3 is CASSLVDSPNQPQHF. CDR3 nucleotides: TGTGCCAGCAGCTTAGTGGACAGCCCCAATCAGCCCCAGCATTTT.

The chain links TRBV5-1 to TRBJ1-3; 9 nucleotides agree with TRBD1. CDR3 length: 17 residues. Germline CDR1 SGHRS, CDR2 YFSETQ. J lost 2 bases, V lost 1 base, and 7 bases had no gene match. CDR3 nucleotides: TGCGCCAGCAGCTTGTCGGGACAGGGTTTAGCTGGAAACACCATATATTTT. Translating gives CASSLSGQGLAGNTIYF.

The V call is TRBV6-5, the J call TRBJ1-6; D not certain. The CDR3 contains 14 residues. CDR1 and CDR2 (germline): MNHEY, SVGAGI. The germline V and J ends were trimmed by 0 bases and 14 bases, with 14 bases remaining between them. The CDR3 loop is CASSYSGLSGSLHF. The DNA for the CDR3 is TGTGCCAGCAGTTACTCCGGACTTTCTGGCTCCCTCCACTTT.

This chain uses TRBV15 with TRBJ2-5; D not certain. The germline CDR1 and CDR2 sequences are LNHNV and YYDKDF (reference sequence). The CDR3 runs 14 residues. Deletions cut 0 bases from V and 5 bases from J, with 10 bases between. CDR3 loop: CATSRDVLRETQYF. Written as DNA, the CDR3 is TGTGCCACCAGCAGAGATGTCTTGCGGGAGACCCAGTACTTC.

This sequence joins TRBV5-1 and TRBJ1-1, with a tentative D call TRBD1 (5 bases). CDR3 length: 16 amino acids. Trimming left V 4 bases short and J 0 bases short, with 16 bases between. Germline V gene data show CDR1 as SGHRS and CDR2 as YFSETQ. CDR3 residues: CASSLDDSLMNTEAFF. CDR3 coding DNA: TGCGCCAGCAGCCTCGACGACAGTCTCATGAACACTGAAGCTTTCTTT.

The CDR3: CASKGYRGQVGGQPQHF. CDR3 sequence (DNA): TGTGCCAGCAAGGGGTACCGGGGACAGGTGGGGGGGCAGCCCCAGCATTTT. This rearrangement joins TRBV28 to TRBJ1-5, with 8 bases aligning to TRBD1. Germline CDR1 MDHEN, CDR2 SYDVKM. Trimming cost V 7 bases and J 7 bases; bases outside gene matches: 18. The CDR3 spans 17 residues. Complete variable domain (other parts from reference TRBV28 and TRBJ1-5): DVKVTQSSRYLVKRTGEKVFLECVQDMDHENMFWYRQDPGLGLRLIYFSYDVKMKEKGDIPEGYSVSREKKERFSLILESASTNQTSMYLCASKGYRGQVGGQPQHFGDGTRLSIL.

The chain joins TRBV4-2 to TRBJ1-4, with TRBD1 identical over 8 bases. Germline assignment: CDR1 LGHNA and CDR2 YNFKEQ. This CDR3 comprises 15 residues. The ends lost 5 bases at V and 8 bases at J; junction bases unmatched: 10. Written as DNA, the CDR3 is TGTGCCAGCAGCGGGGCAGGGGGCTGGAACGAAAAACTGTTTTTT. The encoded protein is CASSGAGGWNEKLFF.

The chain is built from TRBV9 and TRBJ2-1; D is possibly TRBD2 (7 bases). Between the trimmed V and J ends, which lost 5 bases and 1 base, there was a span of 10 bases. CDR1 and CDR2 (germline): SGDLS, YYNGEE. The CDR3 length is 14 residues. CDR3 DNA sequence: TGTGCCAGCAGGAGGGGGGGATCCTACAATGAGCAGTTCTTC. Amino acids: CASRRGGSYNEQFF.

This rearrangement joins TRBV14 to TRBJ1-1; TRBD1 is a possible D gene (5 bases). V lost 4 bases and J 0 bases, leaving 9 bases between the germline ends. Germline CDR1 and CDR2: SGHDN and FVKESK. This CDR3 is built from 14 residues. This CDR3 reads CASSPRGMNTEAFF. CDR3 coding DNA: TGTGCCAGCAGCCCGCGGGGGATGAACACTGAAGCTTTCTTT.

V gene TRBV5-6 combines with J gene TRBJ2-7; 10 positions match TRBD2. The ends lost 0 bases at V and 7 bases at J; junction bases unmatched: 4. This CDR3 spans 14 amino acids. In germline, CDR1 is SGHDT, CDR2 YYEEEE. The CDR3 DNA follows: TGTGCCAGCAGCTTGGCGCTAGCGGGAGAAGAGCAGTACTTC. Translated, it gives CASSLALAGEEQYF.